This TCR beta chain was sequenced for a study of read filtering for tumor transcriptome and immune sequencing. Many counts were recorded for this clonotype. The CDR3 contains 12 residues. V was shortened by 10 bases and J by 3 bases, with 12 bases between the two germline ends. This library used approximately 390 ng RNA and molecular barcoded adaptors spanning alpha/delta and beta/gamma chains. TCRdb reanalysed the reads using MiXCR and keeps one entry per CDR3 protein. The table has around 130,000 distinct CDR3 sequences, 10% to 15% seen once. The V call is TRBV12-3 or TRBV12-4, the J call TRBJ1-1; no reliable D call. The sample was a population of CD138-negative cells sorted from bone marrow. The receptor was isolated from a donor at least 40 years old with multiple myeloma. The DNA of the CDR3 is TGTGCCACACGCAGGAGCCACACTGAAGCTTTCTTT. Translation gives CATRRSHTEAFF.